The 8 T cell receptor beta chains below come from one sample, sequenced in a study of blood T cell repertoires in COVID-19. Data came from immunoSEQ multiplex PCR; TCRdb stores just in-frame clones and leaves some out. The sample holds over 85,000 clones; about 91% are singletons and the top ten take roughly 4.5%. Sequencing was performed on peripheral blood. The source of these receptors is a man younger than 35 with acute or convalescent COVID-19.

The chain recombines TRBV2 with TRBJ1-5; D might be TRBD1 (6 bases). Trimming pared 8 bases from V and 7 bases from J, leaving 21 bases between. The germline gives CDR1 SNHLY, CDR2 FYNNEI. This CDR3 spans 15 amino acids. CDR3 in amino acids: CASLAQGWAGQPQHF. CDR3 DNA: TGTGCCAGCCTCGCCCAGGGGTGGGCAGGGCAGCCCCAGCATTTT.

CDR3 in amino acids: CASTKEDRDRGYTF. CDR3 nucleotide sequence: TGTGCCAGCACCAAGGAGGACAGGGATCGCGGCTACACCTTC. The genes are TRBV6-6 and TRBJ1-2, with 8 bases matching TRBD1. The CDR3 has 14 amino acids. Trimming at V came to 7 bases and at J to 8 bases, leaving 12 bases not matched to a gene. Germline lookup yields CDR1 MNHNY and CDR2 SVGAGI (reference sequence).

J is TRBJ1-4 and V is TRBV3-1 (or the pseudogene TRBV3-2), with 10 bases that match TRBD1. CDR3 length equals 17 residues. Per the germline V gene, CDR1 is LGHDT and CDR2 is YNNKEL (reference sequence). After removal of 2 bases from V and 8 bases from J, the junction contained 11 bases not matched to a gene. The CDR3 loop reads CASSQLGGQGIGEKLFF. The CDR3 nucleotides read TGTGCCAGCAGCCAACTTGGGGGACAGGGGATAGGAGAAAAACTGTTTTTT.

This clone was observed a single time. The chain has TRBV21-1 and TRBJ1-2. TRBV21-1 is a pseudogene. The CDR3 runs 16 residues. CDR3 DNA sequence: TGTGCCAGCAGCAAAGGGGGCCCGGGGGAGGTACATGGCTACACCTTC. Amino acids: CASSKGGPGEVHGYTF.

This clone has only a few counts. V gene TRBV5-1 combines with J gene TRBJ2-7, with D maybe TRBD1 (5 bases). Trimming stripped 7 bases from V and 9 bases from J, with 17 bases between. Per the germline V gene, CDR1 is SGHRS and CDR2 is YFSETQ. This CDR3 is 12 amino acids long. As DNA, the CDR3 is TGCGCCAGCGGATTGGATACCCAGGGGCAGTACTTC. It encodes CASGLDTQGQYF.

The V call is TRBV5-1, the J call TRBJ2-7, with D possibly matching TRBD2 (5 bases). Germline CDR1 and CDR2: SGHRS and YFSETQ. The CDR3 consists of 17 residues. Trimming stripped 5 bases from V and 1 base from J, with 22 bases between. CDR3 coding DNA: TGCGCCAGCAGTAAAGAGGGAGCAAGGGAAGGGTCCTACGAGCAGTACTTC. This translates into CASSKEGAREGSYEQYF.

The rearrangement joins TRBV24-1 to TRBJ2-1, with D possibly TRBD1 on 5 matching bases. Germline lookup yields CDR1 KGHDR and CDR2 SFDVKD. The V gene lost 0 bases and the J gene lost 0 bases, with 11 bases spanning the gap. The CDR3 extends over 17 amino acids. The CDR3: CATSDLRGPSSYNEQFF. In nucleotides, the CDR3 is TGTGCCACCAGTGATTTGAGGGGCCCTAGCTCCTACAATGAGCAGTTCTTC.

The J gene is TRBJ2-1, the V gene TRBV18; no definite D call. Germline V gene sequence: CDR1 KGHSH, CDR2 LQKENI. V lost 3 bases, J lost 8 bases, and 8 bases lay in between. This CDR3 is built from 12 residues. The CDR3 DNA follows: TGTGCCAGCTCACCCTTTCGCGATGAGCAGTTCTTC. Its translation: CASSPFRDEQFF.